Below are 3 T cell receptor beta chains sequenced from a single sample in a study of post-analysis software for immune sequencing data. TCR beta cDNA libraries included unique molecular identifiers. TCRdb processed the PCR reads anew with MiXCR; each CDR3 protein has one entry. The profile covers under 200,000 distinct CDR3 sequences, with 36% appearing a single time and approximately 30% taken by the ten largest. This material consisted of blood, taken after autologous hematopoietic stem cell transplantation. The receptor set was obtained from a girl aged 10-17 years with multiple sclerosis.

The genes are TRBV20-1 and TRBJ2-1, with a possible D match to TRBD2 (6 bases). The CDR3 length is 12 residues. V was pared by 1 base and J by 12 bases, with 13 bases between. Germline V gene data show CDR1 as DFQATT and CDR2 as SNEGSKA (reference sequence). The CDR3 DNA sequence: TGCAGTGCTAGAGGGGCTTACGGGGGGCAGTTCTTC. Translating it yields CSARGAYGGQFF.

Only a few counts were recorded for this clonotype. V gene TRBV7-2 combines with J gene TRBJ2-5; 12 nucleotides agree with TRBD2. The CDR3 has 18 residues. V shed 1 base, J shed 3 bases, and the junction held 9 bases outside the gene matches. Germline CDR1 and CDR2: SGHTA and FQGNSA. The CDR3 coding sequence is TGTGCCAGCAGCTTAGGACTAGCGGGAGTAGTAGCCGAAGAGACCCAGTACTTC. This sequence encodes CASSLGLAGVVAEETQYF. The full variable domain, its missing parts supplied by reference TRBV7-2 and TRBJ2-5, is GAGVSQSPSNKVTEKGKDVELRCDPISGHTALYWYRQSLGQGLEFLIYFQGNSAPDKSGLPSDRFSAERTGGSVSTLTIQRTQQEDSAVYLCASSLGLAGVVAEETQYFGPGTRLLVL.

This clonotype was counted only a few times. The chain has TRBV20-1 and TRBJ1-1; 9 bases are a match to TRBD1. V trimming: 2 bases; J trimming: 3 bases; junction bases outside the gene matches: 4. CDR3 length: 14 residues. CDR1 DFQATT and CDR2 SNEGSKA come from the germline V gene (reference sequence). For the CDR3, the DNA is TGCAGTGCTAGACCACAGGGGGCTTACACTGAAGCTTTCTTT. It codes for CSARPQGAYTEAFF.